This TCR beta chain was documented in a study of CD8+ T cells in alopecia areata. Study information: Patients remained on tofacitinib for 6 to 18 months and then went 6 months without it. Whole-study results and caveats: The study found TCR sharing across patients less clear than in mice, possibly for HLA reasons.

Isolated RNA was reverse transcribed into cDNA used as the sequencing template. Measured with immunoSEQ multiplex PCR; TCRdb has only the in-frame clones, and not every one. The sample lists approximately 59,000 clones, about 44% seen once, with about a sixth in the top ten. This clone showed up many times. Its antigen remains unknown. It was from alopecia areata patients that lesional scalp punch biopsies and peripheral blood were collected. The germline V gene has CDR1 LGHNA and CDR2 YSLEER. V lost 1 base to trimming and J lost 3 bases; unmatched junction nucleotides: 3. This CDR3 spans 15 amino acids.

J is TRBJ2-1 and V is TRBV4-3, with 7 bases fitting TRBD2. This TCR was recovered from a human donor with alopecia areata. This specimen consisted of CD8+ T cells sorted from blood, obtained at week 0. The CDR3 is CASSQGLADYNEQFF. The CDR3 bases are TGCGCCAGCAGCCAAGGGCTAGCGGACTACAATGAGCAGTTCTTC.